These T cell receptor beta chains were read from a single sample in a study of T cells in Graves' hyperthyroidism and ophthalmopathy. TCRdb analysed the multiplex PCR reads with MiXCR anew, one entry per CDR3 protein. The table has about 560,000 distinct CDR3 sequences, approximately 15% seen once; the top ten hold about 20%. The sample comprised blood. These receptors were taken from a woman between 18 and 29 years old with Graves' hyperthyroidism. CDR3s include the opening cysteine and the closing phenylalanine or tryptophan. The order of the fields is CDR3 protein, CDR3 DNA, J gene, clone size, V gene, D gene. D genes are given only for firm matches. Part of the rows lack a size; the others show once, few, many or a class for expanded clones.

CDR3aa: CASSLDTGLGQPQHF
CDR3nt: TGTGCCAGCAGCTTAGACACAGGGTTGGGTCAGCCCCAGCATTTT
j_gene: TRBJ1-5
abundance: few
v_gene: TRBV5-5
d_gene: .

CDR3aa: CASSFRSGAEKLFF
CDR3nt: TGCGCCAGCAGCTTTCGGTCAGGGGCAGAAAAACTGTTTTTT
j_gene: TRBJ1-4
abundance: .
v_gene: TRBV5-1
d_gene: .

CDR3aa: CASSHTRKTEAFF
CDR3nt: TGCGCCAGCAGCCATACTAGGAAGACTGAAGCTTTCTTT
j_gene: TRBJ1-1
abundance: few
v_gene: TRBV4-3
d_gene: .

CDR3aa: CASSQDGGAPLSYTF
CDR3nt: TGCGCCAGCAGCCAAGATGGGGGGGCGCCCCTGAGCTACACCTTC
j_gene: TRBJ1-2
abundance: few
v_gene: TRBV4-3
d_gene: .

CDR3aa: CSPVKRGWNTIYF
CDR3nt: TGCAGCCCAGTGAAGAGGGGTTGGAACACCATATATTTT
j_gene: TRBJ1-3
abundance: .
v_gene: TRBV29-1
d_gene: .

CDR3aa: CAWGRAWEQYF
CDR3nt: TGTGCCTGGGGCAGGGCGTGGGAGCAGTACTTC
j_gene: TRBJ2-7
abundance: many
v_gene: TRBV30
d_gene: .

CDR3aa: CASMEGQMNTEAFF
CDR3nt: TGTGCCAGTATGGAGGGACAGATGAACACTGAAGCTTTCTTT
j_gene: TRBJ1-1
abundance: .
v_gene: TRBV19
d_gene: TRBD1

CDR3aa: CATSDTAGTDSNQPQHF
CDR3nt: TGTGCCACCAGTGATACAGCCGGGACAGATAGCAATCAGCCCCAGCATTTT
j_gene: TRBJ1-5
abundance: many
v_gene: TRBV24-1
d_gene: TRBD1

CDR3aa: CASSYSRTPGQGAYEQYF
CDR3nt: TGTGCCAGCAGTTACTCGCGAACCCCGGGACAGGGGGCCTACGAGCAGTACTTC
j_gene: TRBJ2-7
abundance: many
v_gene: TRBV6-5
d_gene: TRBD1

CDR3aa: CASSLEWGAGVTQYF
CDR3nt: TGTGCCAGCAGCTTAGAATGGGGAGCTGGAGTGACCCAGTACTTC
j_gene: TRBJ2-5
abundance: few
v_gene: TRBV11-2
d_gene: .

CDR3aa: CATSRAPPDTQYF
CDR3nt: TGTGCCACCAGCAGAGCCCCTCCGGATACGCAGTATTTT
j_gene: TRBJ2-3
abundance: few
v_gene: TRBV15
d_gene: .

CDR3aa: CSVATGVMNTEAFF
CDR3nt: TGCAGCGTTGCGACAGGGGTCATGAACACTGAAGCTTTCTTT
j_gene: TRBJ1-1
abundance: many
v_gene: TRBV29-1
d_gene: TRBD1

CDR3aa: CASSPDREATEAFF
CDR3nt: TGCGCCAGCAGCCCCGACAGGGAGGCCACTGAAGCTTTCTTT
j_gene: TRBJ1-1
abundance: many
v_gene: TRBV5-1
d_gene: TRBD1

CDR3aa: CASRSGTGVEKLFF
CDR3nt: TGTGCCAGCCGGTCCGGGACAGGGGTTGAAAAACTGTTTTTT
j_gene: TRBJ1-4
abundance: few
v_gene: TRBV27
d_gene: TRBD1

CDR3aa: CASSSWADPQQETQYF
CDR3nt: TGTGCCAGCAGTTCATGGGCGGACCCTCAACAAGAGACCCAGTACTTC
j_gene: TRBJ2-5
abundance: many
v_gene: TRBV12-3/TRBV12-4
d_gene: .

CDR3aa: CASSPTGWDTEAFF
CDR3nt: TGTGCCAGCAGTCCAACAGGGTGGGACACTGAAGCTTTCTTT
j_gene: TRBJ1-1
abundance: .
v_gene: TRBV12-3/TRBV12-4
d_gene: .

CDR3aa: CASSFRGLGNTEAFF
CDR3nt: TGTGCCAGCAGCTTTCGGGGGCTGGGGAACACTGAAGCTTTCTTT
j_gene: TRBJ1-1
abundance: many
v_gene: TRBV7-2
d_gene: .

CDR3aa: CASNRDRGMYNSPLHF
CDR3nt: TGTGCCAGCAACCGGGACAGGGGAATGTATAATTCACCCCTCCACTTT
j_gene: TRBJ1-6
abundance: many
v_gene: TRBV2
d_gene: TRBD1

CDR3aa: CASSPLGLAGKTGELFF
CDR3nt: TGTGCCAGCAGTCCCCTAGGACTAGCGGGCAAAACCGGGGAGCTGTTTTTT
j_gene: TRBJ2-2
abundance: many
v_gene: TRBV12-3/TRBV12-4
d_gene: TRBD2

CDR3aa: CTSSLVIGGASNQPQHF
CDR3nt: TGTACCAGCAGCTTGGTCATTGGGGGGGCAAGTAATCAGCCCCAGCATTTT
j_gene: TRBJ1-5
abundance: .
v_gene: TRBV5-5
d_gene: .

CDR3aa: CASSIKFGGFYEQYF
CDR3nt: TGTGCCAGTAGTATAAAGTTCGGGGGGTTCTACGAGCAGTACTTC
j_gene: TRBJ2-7
abundance: .
v_gene: TRBV19
d_gene: TRBD2

CDR3aa: CASSLSREAWITIYF
CDR3nt: TGTGCCAGCAGCTTGTCCAGGGAGGCTTGGATCACCATATATTTT
j_gene: TRBJ1-3
abundance: .
v_gene: TRBV5-6
d_gene: .

CDR3aa: CASSPARGGPTDTQYF
CDR3nt: TGTGCCAGCAGCCCAGCGAGGGGGGGCCCTACAGATACGCAGTATTTT
j_gene: TRBJ2-3
abundance: many
v_gene: TRBV7-2
d_gene: .

CDR3aa: CASSPPGGGGSYEQYF
CDR3nt: TGTGCCAGCTCACCGCCTGGGGGTGGGGGCTCCTACGAGCAGTACTTC
j_gene: TRBJ2-7
abundance: few
v_gene: TRBV18
d_gene: .

CDR3aa: CASSESGRDTGELFF
CDR3nt: TGTGCCAGCAGTGAAAGTGGGAGGGATACCGGGGAGCTGTTTTTT
j_gene: TRBJ2-2
abundance: many
v_gene: TRBV6-1
d_gene: TRBD2

CDR3aa: CSASTVAASSQYF
CDR3nt: TGCAGTGCTAGTACGGTAGCGGCTTCATCGCAGTACTTC
j_gene: TRBJ2-7
abundance: many
v_gene: TRBV20-1
d_gene: .

CDR3aa: CATSRGPSQETQYF
CDR3nt: TGTGCCACCAGCAGAGGCCCTTCCCAAGAGACCCAGTACTTC
j_gene: TRBJ2-5
abundance: many
v_gene: TRBV15
d_gene: .

CDR3aa: CASRAFRGADEKLFF
CDR3nt: TGCGCCAGCAGGGCTTTTAGAGGGGCGGATGAAAAACTGTTTTTT
j_gene: TRBJ1-4
abundance: .
v_gene: TRBV5-1
d_gene: .

CDR3aa: CASRDREHSNQPQHF
CDR3nt: TGTGCCAGCAGAGACCGTGAGCATAGCAATCAGCCCCAGCATTTT
j_gene: TRBJ1-5
abundance: few
v_gene: TRBV6-1
d_gene: .

CDR3aa: CASSQDLGETQYF
CDR3nt: TGTGCCAGCAGCCAAGATCTCGGGGAGACCCAGTACTTC
j_gene: TRBJ2-5
abundance: many
v_gene: TRBV3-1
d_gene: .

CDR3aa: CSLGRGARDTEAFF
CDR3nt: TGCAGCCTCGGTCGGGGGGCGAGGGACACTGAAGCTTTCTTT
j_gene: TRBJ1-1
abundance: many
v_gene: TRBV20-1
d_gene: .

CDR3aa: CASSQLQGIGTDTQYF
CDR3nt: TGTGCCAGCAGTCAGCTCCAGGGTATCGGCACAGATACGCAGTATTTT
j_gene: TRBJ2-3
abundance: many
v_gene: TRBV6-1
d_gene: .

CDR3aa: CASSRDPGSNQPQHF
CDR3nt: TGTGCCAGCAGCCGTGATCCAGGGTCCAATCAGCCCCAGCATTTT
j_gene: TRBJ1-5
abundance: few
v_gene: TRBV3-1
d_gene: .

CDR3aa: CASSDQGRGNTDTQYF
CDR3nt: TGTGCCAGCAGTGATCAGGGGAGGGGAAACACAGATACGCAGTATTTT
j_gene: TRBJ2-3
abundance: many
v_gene: TRBV2
d_gene: .

CDR3aa: CASSFTRGRETYEQYF
CDR3nt: TGTGCCAGCAGTTTTACTCGAGGGCGGGAGACCTACGAGCAGTACTTC
j_gene: TRBJ2-7
abundance: few
v_gene: TRBV27
d_gene: TRBD2

CDR3aa: CASGQEGTGGAWQYF
CDR3nt: TGCGCCAGCGGCCAAGAGGGGACAGGGGGCGCCTGGCAGTACTTC
j_gene: TRBJ2-7
abundance: few
v_gene: TRBV4-1
d_gene: TRBD1

CDR3aa: CASSSSGRAEQFF
CDR3nt: TGTGCCAGCAGCTCTAGCGGGAGGGCTGAGCAGTTCTTC
j_gene: TRBJ2-1
abundance: many
v_gene: TRBV7-9
d_gene: TRBD2

CDR3aa: CALGPTSYEQYF
CDR3nt: TGTGCTCTGGGTCCAACTTCCTACGAGCAGTACTTC
j_gene: TRBJ2-7
abundance: few
v_gene: TRBV6-1
d_gene: .

CDR3aa: CASSLGSTNTGELFF
CDR3nt: TGCGCCAGCAGCTTGGGATCCACGAACACCGGGGAGCTGTTTTTT
j_gene: TRBJ2-2
abundance: many
v_gene: TRBV5-1
d_gene: .